This T cell receptor (beta chain) was found in a study of radiotherapy plus CTLA-4 blockade in lung cancer. For the study at large: Disease control was achieved by 31% of patients, and objective responses by about 17%. Study conclusions and caveats: It was early blood T cell clone dynamics, with interferon-beta, that reportedly best predicted response. Clones of tumor-derived TCRs expanded in blood after radiotherapy plus ipilimumab.

Alongside CTLA-4 blockade with ipilimumab, patients with chemo-refractory metastatic non-small-cell lung cancer received focal radiation. Clones were sequenced by immunoSEQ multiplex PCR, and TCRdb holds only the in-frame ones, with some missing. The repertoire holds 57,000 or so clones, 70% to 85% seen once, with approximately 4% in the top ten. About this clone itself: What it binds is unknown.

Trimming cost V 6 bases and J 5 bases; bases outside gene matches: 6. The CDR3 spans 13 residues. CDR1 and CDR2 from the germline V gene are WSHSY and SAAADI. The sequencing here drew on peripheral blood, taken from a patient treated with radiotherapy plus ipilimumab. This rearrangement joins TRBV10-2 to TRBJ1-2; TRBD1 agrees at 7 bases. The TCR was taken from a human donor with non-small cell lung cancer who had a complete response to radiotherapy plus ipilimumab. The CDR3 nucleotides are TGCGCCAGCAGCGCGGACAGGCGGTATGGCTACACCTTC. Encoded protein: CASSADRRYGYTF.